Listed below are T cell receptor beta chains from one sample, sequenced in a study of blood T cell repertoires in COVID-19. Method: immunoSEQ multiplex PCR; TCRdb's copy keeps in-frame clones and lacks some. This repertoire shows more than 200,000 clones, approximately 90% found once; its top ten account for around 2.2%. The sequencing sample was made of peripheral blood. The receptors stem from a woman in her thirties or forties who had recovered from COVID-19. The CDR3 runs from the conserved cysteine through the conserved F or W. The D gene is left open where the match is weak. Clone size is not always given. Where it is, it says once, few, many or a class for expanded clones.

TRBV19	NA	NA	TRBJ2-2	CASSIQSFTGELFF	TGTGCCAGTAGTATACAGTCATTCACCGGGGAGCTGTTTTTT
TRBV6-6	TRBD2	NA	TRBJ2-3	CASTIAGAPDTQYF	TGTGCCAGCACCATAGCGGGGGCCCCAGATACGCAGTATTTT
TRBV29-1	TRBD1	NA	TRBJ1-1	CSVRTGTGRTEAFF	TGCAGCGTCCGCACGGGGACAGGGCGGACTGAAGCTTTCTTT
TRBV7-2	TRBD1	NA	TRBJ2-3	CASSPGQGATDTQYF	TGTGCCAGCAGCCCGGGACAGGGGGCCACAGATACGCAGTATTTT
TRBV7-9	NA	NA	TRBJ2-7	CASSVDTLTPHEQYF	TGTGCCAGCAGCGTGGACACCCTAACGCCCCACGAGCAGTACTTC
TRBV5-1	NA	NA	TRBJ2-2	CASSWGWGSRTGELFF	TGCGCCAGCAGCTGGGGCTGGGGCTCGCGCACCGGGGAGCTGTTTTTT
TRBV20-1	NA	NA	TRBJ2-7	CSASLSYEQYF	TGCAGTGCTAGTCTGAGCTACGAGCAGTACTTC
TRBV7-2	NA	NA	TRBJ1-1	CASSAQTGNTEAFF	TGTGCCAGCAGCGCCCAGACAGGTAACACTGAAGCTTTCTTT
TRBV27	NA	once	TRBJ1-5	CASSLSRANNQPQHF	TGTGCCAGCAGTTTATCGCGGGCCAACAATCAGCCCCAGCATTTT
TRBV12-3/TRBV12-4	NA	NA	TRBJ1-5	CASSEDYQPQHF	TGTGCCAGCAGTGAGGACTATCAGCCCCAGCATTTT
TRBV12-3/TRBV12-4	NA	NA	TRBJ2-3	CASSFALDTQYF	TGTGCCAGCAGTTTTGCGTTAGATACGCAGTATTTT
TRBV6-5	NA	once	TRBJ2-6	CASSYQGISGANVLTF	TGTGCCAGCAGTTATCAGGGGATCTCTGGGGCCAACGTCCTGACTTTC
TRBV28	NA	NA	TRBJ1-2	CASRTRSGALNYGYTF	TGTGCCAGCAGGACACGGTCAGGGGCCTTGAACTATGGCTACACCTTC
TRBV7-2	TRBD2	NA	TRBJ2-7	CASMIAGGPYEQYF	TGTGCCAGCATGATAGCGGGGGGGCCGTATGAGCAGTACTTC
TRBV9	TRBD1	NA	TRBJ1-2	CASSLATGPNYGYTF	TGTGCCAGCAGCCTAGCGACAGGGCCTAACTATGGCTACACCTTC
TRBV24-1	NA	NA	TRBJ2-2	CATDPGVNTGELFF	TGTGCCACCGACCCCGGAGTGAACACCGGGGAGCTGTTTTTT
TRBV2	TRBD1	NA	TRBJ1-5	CASSVTPGQGRNNQPQHF	TGTGCCAGCAGCGTTACCCCGGGACAGGGTAGGAACAATCAGCCCCAGCATTTT
TRBV27	NA	NA	TRBJ1-4	CASSSQWGANEKLFF	TGTGCCAGCAGTTCCCAGTGGGGGGCTAATGAAAAACTGTTTTTT
TRBV7-8	NA	NA	TRBJ2-4	CASSTHRGGNIQYF	TGTGCCAGCAGCACACACAGGGGGGGAAACATTCAGTACTTC
TRBV5-3	TRBD2	once	TRBJ2-5	CARSGIAGGPFSKETQYF	TGTGCCAGAAGCGGTATAGCGGGGGGGCCTTTTTCGAAGGAGACCCAGTACTTC
TRBV28	TRBD2	few	TRBJ2-6	CASRPSGGGFSGANVLTF	TGTGCCAGCAGACCTAGCGGGGGGGGTTTCTCTGGGGCCAACGTCCTGACTTTC
TRBV5-4	NA	NA	TRBJ2-5	CASSPAARVETQYF	TGTGCCAGCAGCCCGGCGGCCAGGGTGGAGACCCAGTACTTC